What follows is one T cell receptor beta chain and its context. This sample stems from a study of blood T cell repertoires in COVID-19. Whole-study context: Sample material is recorded as cDNA or gDNA derived from T cells, B-cell-depleted T cells, or PBMCs.

Participants came from about two dozen US areas, aged roughly 18 to 89 years. Cohort assignment relied on participant-reported clinical history. This CDR3 region has 14 residues. V was pared by 3 bases and J by 5 bases, with 6 bases of the junction left unmatched. CDR1 is LNHDA and CDR2 is SQIVND in the germline V gene (reference sequence). Original data processing: Amplification with reference gene primers provided the estimates of nucleated cell counts. Repertoires were generated with immunoSEQ multiplex PCR, while TCRdb's copy carries only in-frame clones and drops some. D and trimming were read from the DNA, whereas the V and J calls and clone size are those reported in that table. The table lists about 190,000 clones, approximately 84% of them singletons.

The sample comprised PBMCs or T cells enriched from blood (not recorded which). This chain uses TRBV19 with TRBJ2-7; 8 nucleotides agree with TRBD1. The receptor's source is a woman aged 25 to 39 who had recovered from COVID-19. The CDR3 DNA is TGTGCCAGTAGTATCTACAGGGGGTCCCACGAGCAGTACTTC. This sequence encodes CASSIYRGSHEQYF.